These 4 T cell receptor beta chains came from one sample sequenced in a study of T cell responses to AZD1222 COVID-19 vaccine (dated by TCRdb to 2020 to 2022). Library creation used the immunoSEQ multiplex PCR assay. TCRdb took over this immuneACCESS table, retaining in-frame rearrangements with V and J assigned. Such tables are incomplete; in checked studies, under half of the missing clones stem from an unresolved V gene, and the remainder is unexplained. The sample records 130,000 or so clones, about 89% of which are singletons. Roughly 7.5% of the sample is taken by the ten largest. The sample's time point label is to be understood as: about 28 days (+/-7) after the second vaccine dose. What this sample's treatment or condition label stands for: meningococcal conjugate vaccine given as trial control. The sample consisted of peripheral blood, taken 28 days after the second dose of the MenACWY control vaccine. The source is an adult who received the MenACWY meningococcal vaccine as a control.

This chain uses TRBV7-2 with TRBJ2-7; no clear D gene. The CDR3 covers 14 residues. Between the trimmed V and J ends, which lost 2 bases and 2 bases, there was a span of 10 bases. The germline gives CDR1 SGHTA, CDR2 FQGNSA. In DNA form, the CDR3 reads TGTGCCAGCAGCTTATCCAGTGGAACCTACGAGCAGTACTTC. This sequence encodes CASSLSSGTYEQYF.

This CDR3 reads CASSLSGQGDTEAFF. The CDR3 bases are TGTGCCAGCAGCTTAAGCGGACAGGGGGACACTGAAGCTTTCTTT. The V and J genes are TRBV7-8 and TRBJ1-1; 10 bases are shared with TRBD1. V trimming: 2 bases; J trimming: 3 bases; junction bases outside the gene matches: 3. The germline V gene has CDR1 SGHVS and CDR2 FQNEAQ. The CDR3 contains 15 residues.

The gene calls are TRBV6-2 or TRBV6-3 and TRBJ2-6; D ambiguous. The germline gives CDR1 MNHEY, CDR2 SVGEGT. Trimming shortened V by 2 bases and J by 0 bases, and 11 bases separated the two germline ends. The CDR3 totals 17 residues. CDR3 region: CASSYARHFSGANVLTF. The CDR3 nucleotides are TGTGCCAGCAGTTACGCCCGACACTTCTCTGGGGCCAACGTCCTGACTTTC.

The rearrangement uses TRBV19 and TRBJ2-5; perhaps TRBD2 as D (7 bases). Trimming took 5 bases from V and 5 from J, leaving 15 bases between them. The CDR3 contains 14 residues. Germline-derived CDR1 and CDR2 are LNHDA and SQIVND (reference sequence). CDR3 sequence (DNA): TGTGCCAGTAGTGGATCGGGGGGCTGGGAGACCCAGTACTTC. This sequence encodes CASSGSGGWETQYF.